This T cell receptor (beta chain) was recorded in a study of hypomethylating agent response in myelodysplastic syndrome. Overall study: About six patients responded with complete response or hematologic improvement; about five did not. Study-wide results and limits: Shared GLIPH2 clusters possibly recognizing novel MDS antigens remain unconfirmed.

Note on this clone: Its matching antigen is unknown.

Trimming removed 1 base from V and 0 bases from J; junction bases left unmatched: 11. The germline V gene has CDR1 LNHDA and CDR2 SQIVND (reference sequence). This CDR3 comprises 19 residues. As handled by the study authors: Of approximately 150,000 unique clonotypes, approximately 1.5% were previously reported viral-epitope-specific in VDJdb. Sequencing was performed with immunoSEQ multiplex PCR; in TCRdb, only in-frame clones are kept and a portion is missing. V and J calls and clone size are copied from that table; D and trimming were computed from the DNA. The repertoire holds roughly 9,800 clones, with about 83% as singletons.

The chain uses TRBV19 and TRBJ1-1, with TRBD1 matching over 10 bases. The sequences come from bone marrow, collected before or after starting hypomethylating agent treatment for myelodysplastic syndrome (not recorded which). This TCR derives from a human donor with myelodysplastic syndrome. CDR3 nucleotides: TGTGCCAGTAGTATAGCCCCCTCCGGGACAGGGGCTCTGAACACTGAAGCTTTCTTT. Residues: CASSIAPSGTGALNTEAFF.